Each of the 28 T cell receptor beta chains below was sequenced from the same sample in a study of blood T cell repertoires in COVID-19. The table came from immunoSEQ multiplex PCR; TCRdb's copy has only in-frame clones and leaves some out. The sample holds fewer than 250,000 clones, roughly 82% seen once. The sample taken for sequencing was peripheral blood. These receptors were collected from a woman aged 70 to 79 with acute or convalescent COVID-19.

This clone was counted once. The CDR3 sequence is CASSKSGTVYEQYF. CDR3 DNA: TGTGCCAGCTCGAAATCCGGGACAGTATACGAGCAGTACTTC. The chain employs TRBV7-2 and TRBJ2-7, with TRBD1 matching over 7 bases. Germline trimming cut 8 bases from V and 4 bases from J; bases unmatched to any gene: 11. The germline V gene has CDR1 SGHTA and CDR2 FQGNSA. The CDR3 runs to 14 residues.

This clone has just a few counts. The chain recombines TRBV5-1 with TRBJ2-2, with D tentatively TRBD1 (5 bases). Between the trimmed V and J ends, which lost 4 bases and 5 bases, there was a span of 9 bases. This CDR3 comprises 13 residues. Germline CDR1 reads SGHRS; CDR2 reads YFSETQ. The CDR3: CASSPQGTGELFF. The CDR3 DNA follows: TGCGCCAGCAGCCCCCAGGGTACCGGGGAGCTGTTTTTT.

This rearrangement joins TRBV4-3 to TRBJ2-7; D may be TRBD2 (5 bases). Trimming stripped 1 base from V and 5 bases from J, with 12 bases between. This CDR3 region has 14 residues. Germline CDR1 and CDR2: LGHNA and YSLEER. Here the CDR3 reads CASSQGSGLNEQYF. The CDR3 DNA follows: TGCGCCAGCAGCCAAGGTTCGGGGTTGAACGAGCAGTACTTC.

The V call is TRBV19, the J call TRBJ1-6; maybe TRBD1 (5 bases). Trimming cost V 0 bases and J 4 bases, with 7 bases left between them. Germline assignment: CDR1 LNHDA and CDR2 SQIVND (reference sequence). The CDR3 is 15 residues long. The DNA for the CDR3 is TGTGCCAGTAGTATAGAGGGGCAGTATAATTCACCCCTCCACTTT. It is translated as CASSIEGQYNSPLHF.

This clone was detected only a few times. This chain uses TRBV10-1 with TRBJ1-1, with D possibly TRBD1 on 5 matching bases. Germline values: CDR1 WNHNN, CDR2 SYGVQD (reference sequence). The CDR3 runs to 15 residues. V lost 6 bases and J lost 3, with 17 bases in between. CDR3 loop: CASSVFREADTEAFF. CDR3 DNA sequence: TGCGCCAGCAGCGTATTCAGGGAGGCGGACACTGAAGCTTTCTTT.

This clone was counted only a few times. The chain uses TRBV13 and TRBJ2-1; TRBD2 agrees at 11 bases. The germline gives CDR1 PRHDT, CDR2 FYEKMQ (reference sequence). V was pared by 7 bases and J by 12 bases, with 20 bases of the junction left unmatched. This CDR3 comprises 17 residues. The chain's CDR3 is CASTSLLWLAGGQGQFF. The CDR3 nucleotides read TGTGCCAGCACCTCCCTCCTGTGGCTAGCGGGGGGCCAGGGGCAGTTCTTC.

As for this clone: The same CDR3 also results from other DNA sequences found in this sample. The gene calls are TRBV28 and TRBJ1-3; TRBD1 agrees at 9 bases. The CDR3 covers 15 residues. The germline V gene has CDR1 MDHEN and CDR2 SYDVKM. Losses at the gene ends were 3 bases for V and 0 bases for J; bases not matched to a gene: 0. CDR3 amino acids: CASSLTGGSGNTIYF. CDR3 nucleotides: TGTGCCAGCAGTTTGACAGGGGGCTCTGGAAACACCATATATTTT.

The J gene is TRBJ1-6, the V gene TRBV5-1; 9 nucleotides align to TRBD1. Looked up from germline, CDR1 is SGHRS and CDR2 is YFSETQ. The V and J ends lost 1 base and 2 bases, in that order; junction bases with no gene match: 4. CDR3 length equals 17 residues. DNA for the CDR3: TGCGCCAGCAGCTTGTGGGGGACAGGGACCTATAATTCACCCCTCCACTTT. It codes for CASSLWGTGTYNSPLHF.

The chain combines TRBV28 with TRBJ1-5; TRBD1 might be the D (6 bases). V shed 4 bases and J shed 1 base, with 20 bases lying between them. Germline V gene sequence: CDR1 MDHEN, CDR2 SYDVKM. CDR3 length equals 18 residues. The CDR3 DNA sequence: TGTGCCAGCAGTTCATACCCCCCGTCAGGGGCGAGCAATCAGCCCCAGCATTTT. It codes for CASSSYPPSGASNQPQHF.

Only a few counts were recorded for this clone. The chain employs TRBV3-1 (or the pseudogene TRBV3-2) and TRBJ1-2; 9 bases align to TRBD1. From germline, CDR1 is LGHDT and CDR2 YNNKEL (reference sequence). The CDR3 runs to 15 residues. The V and J ends lost 1 base and 8 bases, in that order; junction bases with no gene match: 8. The CDR3 bases are TGTGCCAGCAGCCAAGTTAGACAGGGGGGGAGCGGCTACACCTTC. Its protein is CASSQVRQGGSGYTF.

The chain joins TRBV7-7 to TRBJ2-5, with 10 bases that match TRBD2. The CDR3 consists of 15 residues. Germline V gene data show CDR1 as SSHAT and CDR2 as FNYEAQ (reference sequence). The V and J ends lost 8 bases and 7 bases, in that order; junction bases with no gene match: 13. The CDR3 protein is CASQSGGAGSVTQYF. DNA for the CDR3: TGTGCCAGCCAAAGCGGGGGGGCTGGCAGTGTGACCCAGTACTTC.

This clone has just a few counts. The chain links TRBV27 to TRBJ1-1; 9 nucleotides agree with TRBD1. V dropped 8 bases and J dropped 11; count of bases not matched to a gene: 9. The CDR3 runs 12 residues. The germline V gene has CDR1 MNHEY and CDR2 SMNVEV (reference sequence). In nucleotides, the CDR3 is TGTGCCAGCTATCCGGGACAGGGCTCGGCTTTCTTT. Translated: CASYPGQGSAFF.

This chain links TRBV10-3 with TRBJ2-2, with D possibly TRBD1 on 5 matching bases. This CDR3 is 13 amino acids long. V was shortened by 9 bases and J by 1 base, with 9 bases between the two germline ends. Germline-derived CDR1 and CDR2 are ENHRY and SYGVKD. CDR3 nucleotide sequence: TGTGCCATTCAGGGTGAGAACACCGGGGAGCTGTTTTTT. Its translation: CAIQGENTGELFF.

This clone was recorded only once. The V and J genes are TRBV11-2 and TRBJ1-2, with 8 bases matching TRBD1. Germline-derived CDR1 and CDR2 are SGHAT and FQNNGV. This CDR3 contains 15 residues. The V and J ends lost 5 bases and 4 bases, in that order; junction bases with no gene match: 9. The CDR3 loop reads CASSQGQGAIYGYTF. For the CDR3, the DNA is TGTGCCAGCAGCCAAGGACAGGGTGCTATCTATGGCTACACCTTC.

V is TRBV19 and J is TRBJ1-1; the D is unclear. The CDR3 loop spans 13 amino acids. Germline V gene sequence: CDR1 LNHDA, CDR2 SQIVND (reference sequence). Trimming removed 7 bases at V and 5 bases at J, with 14 bases between. CDR3 sequence reads: CASKWEGGTEAFF. In DNA form, the CDR3 reads TGTGCCAGTAAATGGGAGGGAGGTACTGAAGCTTTCTTT.

The CDR3, as DNA: TGCGCCAGCAGCCCAGGGACACCGGGGTATGGCTACACCTTC. It specifies CASSPGTPGYGYTF. V is TRBV5-1 and J is TRBJ1-2; D perhaps matches TRBD1 (6 bases). The CDR3 is 14 amino acids. Trimming stripped 4 bases from V and 5 bases from J, with 15 bases between. CDR1 is SGHRS, CDR2 YFSETQ, per germline.

This chain links TRBV18 with TRBJ1-1, with D maybe TRBD1 (6 bases). The CDR3 is 15 residues long. Trimming took 3 bases from V and 4 from J, leaving 15 bases between them. Germline loops: CDR1 KGHSH, CDR2 LQKENI. CDR3 residues: CASSPQGGLGTEAFF. DNA of the CDR3: TGTGCCAGCTCACCTCAAGGGGGTCTTGGCACTGAAGCTTTCTTT.

The rearrangement joins TRBV10-2 to TRBJ1-1; perhaps TRBD1 as D (5 bases). V was trimmed by 6 bases and J by 4 bases, leaving 27 bases between them. This CDR3 comprises 18 residues. Per germline, CDR1 WSHSY and CDR2 SAAADI. CDR3 protein: CASRAEIGVRSGSTEAFF. CDR3 DNA sequence: TGCGCCAGCAGGGCCGAGATAGGGGTGAGGTCTGGCAGCACTGAAGCTTTCTTT.

This sequence joins TRBV6-5 and TRBJ2-3; D may be TRBD1 (6 bases). From germline, CDR1 is MNHEY and CDR2 SVGAGI. This CDR3 comprises 15 residues. Trimming pared 7 bases from V and 2 bases from J, leaving 16 bases between. CDR3 coding DNA: TGTGCCAGCAACCCCGTGGGGGCCTACACAGATACGCAGTATTTT. This codes for CASNPVGAYTDTQYF.

The CDR3 coding sequence is TGTGCCAGCAGCGTAGGGGCAGGGTGGACTGAAGCTTTCTTT. Protein product: CASSVGAGWTEAFF. J is TRBJ1-1 and V is TRBV9; D is possibly TRBD1 (5 bases). Trimming cost V 0 bases and J 5 bases, with 11 bases left between them. In germline, CDR1 is SGDLS, CDR2 YYNGEE. The CDR3 contains 14 residues.

The chain couples TRBV29-1 to TRBJ1-5, with a tentative D call TRBD1 (5 bases). V lost 4 bases to trimming and J lost 4 bases, with 11 bases between them. Per germline, CDR1 SQVTM and CDR2 ANQGSEA. This CDR3 is built from 13 residues. The DNA for the CDR3 is TGCAGCGTTGCACCAGGGAAGAATCAGCCCCAGCATTTT. Translation: CSVAPGKNQPQHF.

This chain uses TRBV12-3 or TRBV12-4 with TRBJ1-2; TRBD1 is a possible D gene (5 bases). The CDR3 runs 12 residues. V dropped 8 bases and J dropped 8 bases, with 15 bases sitting between them. The CDR3 region is CASGGTTPGYTF. CDR3 nucleotide sequence: TGTGCCAGCGGCGGGACTACCCCCGGCTACACCTTC.

The table lists this clone with a few counts. Other DNA sequences of this sample code for an identical CDR3. The rearrangement joins TRBV7-2 to TRBJ1-2; 7 nucleotides agree with TRBD1. V lost 1 base to trimming and J lost 4 bases; unmatched junction nucleotides: 6. The CDR3 is 15 amino acids. Germline V CDR1 and CDR2: SGHTA, FQGNSA. The CDR3 nucleotides are TGTGCCAGCAGCTTAGAAGGGGGCCCGGGCTATGGCTACACCTTC. Residues: CASSLEGGPGYGYTF.

This chain connects TRBV27 to TRBJ1-6; unclear D gene. The ends were cut back, 2 bases at V and 9 bases at J, with 11 bases in the middle. Per germline, CDR1 MNHEY and CDR2 SMNVEV (reference sequence). The CDR3 consists of 14 residues. The CDR3 spells CASSLEGFGSPLHF. The DNA for the CDR3 is TGTGCCAGCAGTTTAGAGGGATTTGGTTCACCCCTCCACTTT.

This chain's CDR3 is CASSQRDRGGYTF. The CDR3 DNA reads TGTGCCAGCAGCCAGAGGGACAGGGGTGGCTACACCTTC. The rearrangement links TRBV7-2 to TRBJ1-2, with TRBD1 identical over 10 bases. The V gene's germline CDR1 is SGHTA and CDR2 FQGNSA. Trimming at V came to 5 bases and at J to 7 bases, leaving 4 bases not matched to a gene. This CDR3 spans 13 amino acids.

This clone appeared a single time. The rearrangement joins TRBV11-2 to TRBJ2-7, with D unresolved. Trimming removed 0 bases from V and 6 bases from J, with 9 bases in between. Germline V lookup: CDR1 SGHAT, CDR2 FQNNGV. This CDR3 contains 13 residues. The CDR3: CASSLEGGLEQYF. In DNA, the CDR3 is TGTGCCAGCAGCTTAGAAGGTGGGCTCGAGCAGTACTTC.

The chain uses TRBV9 and TRBJ1-2, with D maybe TRBD1 (6 bases). Trimming took 3 bases from V and 5 from J, leaving 20 bases between them. Germline CDR1 SGDLS, CDR2 YYNGEE. This CDR3 contains 16 residues. The CDR3: CASSGPKAGTTYGYTF. The DNA of the CDR3 is TGTGCCAGCAGCGGACCAAAAGCCGGGACAACTTATGGCTACACCTTC.

The chain recombines TRBV11-2 with TRBJ1-2, with D unclear. V lost 1 base and J lost 1, with 7 bases in between. This CDR3 is built from 14 residues. In germline, CDR1 is SGHAT, CDR2 FQNNGV. The CDR3 DNA follows: TGTGCCAGCAGCTTAGTCCCCATTAACTATGGCTACACCTTC. Residues: CASSLVPINYGYTF.